This T cell receptor beta chain is from a study of T cell repertoires in cytomegalovirus infection. Study context: In the study, CMV epitopes included recently identified HLA-C-restricted and well-studied HLA-B-restricted ones. Evidence of both CMV infection and a matching HLA type came from public TCR beta signatures. Study-wide findings and caveats: Identification of carriers of CMV plus the relevant HLA was achieved through cumulative public TCR beta family frequency.

Regarding this clonotype: As yet, its antigen is unknown.

V was shortened by 4 bases and J by 7 bases, with 11 bases between the two germline ends. The germline V gene has CDR1 SGHVS and CDR2 FNYEAQ. The CDR3 has 14 residues. TCRdb ran MiXCR on the reads and lists one entry per CDR3 protein. The repertoire has about 51,000 distinct CDR3 sequences, 15% to 25% of them found once; the top ten carry 26%. The material sequenced was CD8+ T cells from cultured PBMCs, taken from culture after CMV antigen stimulation. J is TRBJ1-6 and V is TRBV7-6, with a tentative D call TRBD1 (5 bases). This TCR came from a human donor in good health (CMV status not recorded). Some clones in this sample may be carry-over from other donors' samples. The CDR3 region is CASSSTATNSPLHF. CDR3 DNA: TGTGCCAGCAGCTCGACAGCTACGAATTCACCCCTCCACTTT.